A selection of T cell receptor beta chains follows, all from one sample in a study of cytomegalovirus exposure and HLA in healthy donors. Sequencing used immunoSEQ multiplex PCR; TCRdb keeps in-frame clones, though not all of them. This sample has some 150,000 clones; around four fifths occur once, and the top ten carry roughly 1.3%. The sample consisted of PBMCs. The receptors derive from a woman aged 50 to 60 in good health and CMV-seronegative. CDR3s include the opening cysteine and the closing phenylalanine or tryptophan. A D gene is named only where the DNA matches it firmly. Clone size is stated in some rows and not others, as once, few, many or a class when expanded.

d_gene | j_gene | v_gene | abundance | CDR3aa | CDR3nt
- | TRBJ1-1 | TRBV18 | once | CASSPGANTEAFF | TGTGCCAGCTCACCCGGAGCGAACACTGAAGCTTTCTTT
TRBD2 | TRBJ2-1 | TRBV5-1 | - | CASSAGRDSGGEYNEQFF | TGCGCCAGCAGCGCGGGTCGGGATAGCGGGGGAGAATACAATGAGCAGTTCTTC
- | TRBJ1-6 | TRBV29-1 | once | CSVGQPNSPLHF | TGCAGCGTTGGACAGCCTAATTCACCCCTCCACTTT
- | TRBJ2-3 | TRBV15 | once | CATSRDLLDTQYF | TGTGCCACCAGCAGAGATCTTCTCGATACGCAGTATTTT
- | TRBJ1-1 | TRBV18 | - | CASSPTGGGTNTEAFF | TGTGCCAGCTCACCTACGGGCGGGGGAACGAACACTGAAGCTTTCTTT
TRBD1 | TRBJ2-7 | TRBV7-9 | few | CASSLDRDSNYEQYF | TGTGCCAGCAGCTTAGACCGGGACAGCAACTACGAGCAGTACTTC
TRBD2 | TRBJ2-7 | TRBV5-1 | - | CASSLGLAVTYEQYF | TGCGCCAGCAGCTTGGGACTAGCGGTTACCTACGAGCAGTACTTC
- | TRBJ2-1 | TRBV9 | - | CASSVGGAEQFF | TGTGCCAGCAGCGTAGGGGGCGCTGAGCAGTTCTTC
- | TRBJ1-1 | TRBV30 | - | CAWRATRGTEAFF | TGTGCCTGGAGGGCGACTAGGGGCACTGAAGCTTTCTTT
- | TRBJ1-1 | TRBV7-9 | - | CASSFLAVGNTEAFF | TGTGCCAGCAGCTTTCTAGCGGTAGGGAACACTGAAGCTTTCTTT
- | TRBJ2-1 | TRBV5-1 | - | CASSLESVAGRFNEQFF | TGCGCCAGCAGCTTGGAGAGTGTGGCAGGGCGTTTCAATGAGCAGTTCTTC
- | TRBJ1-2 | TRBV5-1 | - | CASSPTGDYGYTF | TGCGCCAGCAGCCCTACAGGAGACTATGGCTACACCTTC
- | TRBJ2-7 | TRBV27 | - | CASSYSGPSYEQYF | TGTGCCAGCAGTTATAGCGGACCGTCCTACGAGCAGTACTTC
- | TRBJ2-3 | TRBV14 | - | CASSLLRNFADTQYF | TGTGCCAGCAGCCTTCTGAGGAATTTTGCAGATACGCAGTATTTT
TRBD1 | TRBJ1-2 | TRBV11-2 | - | CASSFRDSLTYGYTF | TGTGCCAGCAGCTTCCGGGACAGCCTTACCTATGGCTACACCTTC
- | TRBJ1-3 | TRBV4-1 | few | CARMIRRDSGNTIYF | TGCGCCAGGATGATTAGGCGGGACTCTGGAAACACCATATATTTT
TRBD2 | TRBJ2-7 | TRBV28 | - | CASSPGLAGGHIYEQYF | TGTGCCAGCAGCCCCGGACTAGCGGGGGGGCATATCTACGAGCAGTACTTC
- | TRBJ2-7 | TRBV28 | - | CASSSQALGLTYEQYF | TGTGCCAGCAGTTCGCAGGCCTTGGGACTTACCTACGAGCAGTACTTC
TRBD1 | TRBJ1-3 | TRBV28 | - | CASSLGGQGGSGNTIYF | TGTGCCAGCAGTTTAGGGGGACAGGGCGGCTCTGGAAACACCATATATTTT
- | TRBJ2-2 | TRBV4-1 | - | CASSQDPGYTGELFF | TGCGCCAGCAGCCAAGATCCAGGGTACACCGGGGAGCTGTTTTTT
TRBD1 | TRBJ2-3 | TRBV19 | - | CASSVLQGKDTQYF | TGTGCCAGTAGTGTTCTACAGGGGAAGGATACGCAGTATTTT
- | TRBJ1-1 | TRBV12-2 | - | CASRLDDRERMNTEAFF | TGTGCAAGTCGCTTAGATGACAGGGAAAGAATGAACACTGAAGCTTTCTTT
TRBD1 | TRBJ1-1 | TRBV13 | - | CASSSRTGGLTEAFF | TGTGCCAGCAGCTCCCGGACAGGGGGATTAACTGAAGCTTTCTTT
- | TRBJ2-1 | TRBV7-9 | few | CASSFSTSTGNNEQFF | TGTGCCAGCAGCTTCTCCACTTCAACCGGTAACAATGAGCAGTTCTTC
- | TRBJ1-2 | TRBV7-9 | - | CSSSLRSGVNTF | TGTTCCAGCAGCTTAAGGTCCGGAGTCAACACCTTC
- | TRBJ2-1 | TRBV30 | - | CAWSHQRGEQFF | TGTGCCTGGAGTCACCAGCGTGGGGAGCAGTTCTTC